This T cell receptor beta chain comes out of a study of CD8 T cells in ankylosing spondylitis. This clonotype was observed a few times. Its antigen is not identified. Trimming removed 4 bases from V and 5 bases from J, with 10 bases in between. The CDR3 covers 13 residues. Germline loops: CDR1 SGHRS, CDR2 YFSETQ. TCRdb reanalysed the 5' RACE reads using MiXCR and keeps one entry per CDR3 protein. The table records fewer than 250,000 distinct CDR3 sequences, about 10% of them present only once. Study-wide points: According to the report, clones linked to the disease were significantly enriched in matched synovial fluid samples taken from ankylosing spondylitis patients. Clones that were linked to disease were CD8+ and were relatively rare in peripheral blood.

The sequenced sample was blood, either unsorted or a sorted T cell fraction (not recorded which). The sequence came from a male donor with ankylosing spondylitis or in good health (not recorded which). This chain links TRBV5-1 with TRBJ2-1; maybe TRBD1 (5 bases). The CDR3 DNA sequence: TGCGCCAGCAGCCTAGACAGAAACAATGAGCAGTTCTTC. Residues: CASSLDRNNEQFF.